The next 27 T cell receptor beta chains were all read from a single sample in a study of cytomegalovirus exposure and HLA in healthy donors. It was with 60 Vbeta and 13 Jbeta primers that the PCR ran. Clones were sequenced by immunoSEQ multiplex PCR, and TCRdb holds only the in-frame ones, with some missing. The sample lists approximately 200,000 clones, roughly 79% occurring once. Material: PBMCs. The receptors originated from a man aged 30-40 years in good health and CMV-seronegative.

This rearrangement joins TRBV6-6 to TRBJ1-5; 7 bases match TRBD1. After removal of 0 bases from V and 6 bases from J, the junction contained 5 bases not matched to a gene. There are 15 residues in the CDR3. Germline V gene lookup returns CDR1 MNHNY and CDR2 SVGAGI (reference sequence). In DNA, the CDR3 is TGTGCCAGCAGTTACTCGATAACAGGGGCTCAGCCCCAGCATTTT. Encoded protein: CASSYSITGAQPQHF.

This sequence joins TRBV11-2 and TRBJ2-7; weak D call: TRBD2 (6 bases). V lost 1 base to trimming and J lost 11 bases, with 18 bases between them. This CDR3 comprises 14 residues. Germline V gene sequence: CDR1 SGHAT, CDR2 FQNNGV. As DNA, the CDR3 is TGTGCCAGCAGCTTAGTTCCATTTACAACGGGGGAGTACTTC. This sequence encodes CASSLVPFTTGEYF.

Only a few counts were recorded for this clone. V usage is TRBV7-9 and J usage is TRBJ2-1, with a weak D call TRBD2 (5 bases). V dropped 2 bases and J dropped 4 bases, with 9 bases sitting between them. This CDR3 contains 14 residues. Per the germline V gene, CDR1 is SEHNR and CDR2 is FQNEAQ (reference sequence). DNA of the CDR3: TGTGCCAGCAGCTTACCAACTAGATACAATGAGCAGTTCTTC. Protein: CASSLPTRYNEQFF.

This clone was seen a few times. The V gene is TRBV5-1, the J gene TRBJ1-4, with TRBD1 matching 8 bases. J gave up 6 bases and V 7 bases, and 5 bases lay outside the gene matches. Germline CDR1 is SGHRS and CDR2 is YFSETQ. This CDR3 contains 13 residues. CDR3 region: CASAGTGDEKLFF. The CDR3 DNA is TGCGCCAGCGCCGGGACAGGAGATGAAAAACTGTTTTTT.

This chain uses TRBV2 with TRBJ2-4; 7 positions agree with TRBD1. V trimming: 7 bases; J trimming: 1 base; junction bases outside the gene matches: 13. Per germline, CDR1 SNHLY and CDR2 FYNNEI. The CDR3 contains 17 residues. CDR3 amino acids: CASTYRSTGKAKNIQYF. The CDR3, as DNA: TGTGCCAGCACCTATAGGTCGACAGGGAAGGCCAAAAACATTCAGTACTTC.

The V and J genes are TRBV29-1 and TRBJ2-1, with a tentative D call TRBD2 (6 bases). The CDR3 sequence is 12 residues long. Germline CDR1 SQVTM, CDR2 ANQGSEA. Trimming took 7 bases from V and 7 from J, leaving 14 bases between them. The chain's CDR3 is CSGAGLLNEQFF. CDR3 in DNA: TGCAGCGGTGCGGGACTTCTAAATGAGCAGTTCTTC.

The CDR3 bases are TGCGCCAGCAGCTTTCGGACAGGGGTGTACAATGAGCAGTTCTTC. Its protein product is CASSFRTGVYNEQFF. The rearrangement uses TRBV5-1 and TRBJ2-1; 9 nucleotides align to TRBD1. Germline CDR1 is SGHRS and CDR2 is YFSETQ. This CDR3 is 15 amino acids long. With V trimmed by 2 bases and J by 4 bases, 4 bases remained unmatched.

The chain is built from TRBV28 and TRBJ2-2; TRBD1 matches 7 bases. The length of the CDR3 is 16 residues. Germline V gives CDR1 MDHEN, CDR2 SYDVKM. The V gene end was trimmed by 5 bases and the J gene end by 0 bases; junction bases not matched to a gene: 6. The CDR3 reads CASSRLGQSNTGELFF. Written as DNA, the CDR3 is TGTGCCAGCAGTCGCTTGGGACAGTCGAACACCGGGGAGCTGTTTTTT. The full variable domain, rest sourced from reference TRBV28 and TRBJ2-2, is DVKVTQSSRYLVKRTGEKVFLECVQDMDHENMFWYRQDPGLGLRLIYFSYDVKMKEKGDIPEGYSVSREKKERFSLILESASTNQTSMYLCASSRLGQSNTGELFFGEGSRLTVL.

The rearrangement uses TRBV5-5 and TRBJ1-1, with a weak D call TRBD1 (5 bases). The CDR3 is made up of 13 amino acids. CDR1 is SGHKS and CDR2 is YYEKEE in the germline V gene (reference sequence). V lost 3 bases to trimming and J lost 0 bases, with 6 bases between them. The CDR3 is CASSSGLNTEAFF. CDR3 in DNA: TGTGCCAGCAGCTCAGGGTTGAACACTGAAGCTTTCTTT.

This chain links TRBV7-6 with TRBJ2-7, with TRBD2 identical over 8 bases. J lost 5 bases, V lost 5 bases, and 14 bases had no gene match. This CDR3 is built from 16 residues. Germline V gene lookup returns CDR1 SGHVS and CDR2 FNYEAQ. The CDR3 DNA reads as TGTGCCAGCAGCCGGACGAGCGGGAGCCTTCTGGACGAGCAGTACTTC. It yields the protein CASSRTSGSLLDEQYF.

The rearrangement uses TRBV9 and TRBJ2-3; no firm D call. CDR1 and CDR2 (germline): SGDLS, YYNGEE. V lost 0 bases and J 0 bases, leaving 8 bases between the germline ends. This CDR3 is 15 amino acids long. The CDR3 loop is CASSVGTASTDTQYF. CDR3 DNA: TGTGCCAGCAGCGTAGGCACAGCTAGCACAGATACGCAGTATTTT. Complete variable domain (other parts from reference TRBV9 and TRBJ2-3): DSGVTQTPKHLITATGQRVTLRCSPRSGDLSVYWYQQSLDQGLQFLIQYYNGEERAKGNILERFSAQQFPDLHSELNLSSLELGDSALYFCASSVGTASTDTQYFGPGTRLTVL.

This rearrangement joins TRBV7-7 to TRBJ2-5; TRBD1 aligns across 7 bases. The CDR3 totals 14 residues. The germline V gene has CDR1 SSHAT and CDR2 FNYEAQ (reference sequence). V lost 4 bases to trimming and J lost 1 base; unmatched junction nucleotides: 3. The CDR3 nucleotides are TGTGCCAGCAGCTATACAGGGGCCCAAGAGACCCAGTACTTC. It encodes CASSYTGAQETQYF.

This rearrangement joins TRBV19 to TRBJ1-1, with D possibly matching TRBD1 (6 bases). Germline V gives CDR1 LNHDA, CDR2 SQIVND (reference sequence). This CDR3 region has 16 residues. V shed 5 bases and J shed 1 base, with 17 bases lying between them. The CDR3 spells CASSPRQERRNTEAFF. CDR3 nucleotide sequence: TGTGCCAGTAGTCCCCGACAGGAGAGACGGAACACTGAAGCTTTCTTT.

This clone was detected a few times. The chain employs TRBV5-4 and TRBJ2-1; no definite D call. Trimming took 4 bases from V and 1 from J, leaving 9 bases between them. The CDR3 consists of 14 residues. CDR1 and CDR2 from the germline V gene are SGHNT and YYREEE (reference sequence). The CDR3 is CASSPRRSYNEQFF. CDR3 DNA sequence: TGTGCCAGCAGCCCCCGGAGATCCTACAATGAGCAGTTCTTC.

This clone was found a few times. The chain uses TRBV5-1 and TRBJ2-1; 10 nucleotides match TRBD2. Germline-derived CDR1 and CDR2 are SGHRS and YFSETQ. The CDR3 runs 12 residues. V was pared by 2 bases and J by 10 bases, with 0 bases of the junction left unmatched. In nucleotides, the CDR3 is TGCGCCAGCAGCTTTAGCGGGGGGGAGCAGTTCTTC. Its translation: CASSFSGGEQFF.

Here the CDR3 DNA reads TGCGCCAGCAGCTTGCGGGGATTAGCGGGAGAGGTTTCTAGGGCCTACGAGCAGTACTTC. Residues: CASSLRGLAGEVSRAYEQYF. The chain is built from TRBV5-1 and TRBJ2-7, with 9 bases matching TRBD2. CDR1 is SGHRS and CDR2 is YFSETQ in the germline V gene. Trimming at V came to 1 base and at J to 2 bases, leaving 19 bases not matched to a gene. This CDR3 contains 20 residues.

With regard to this clone: The same CDR3 is also encoded by other DNA sequences in this sample. V and J are TRBV7-9 and TRBJ1-2; TRBD1 matches at 7 bases. V was pared by 5 bases and J by 2 bases, with 2 bases of the junction left unmatched. The CDR3 has 13 residues. Germline values: CDR1 SEHNR, CDR2 FQNEAQ (reference sequence). The CDR3 region has the DNA TGTGCCAGCAGCCGGGGACAGAACTATGGCTACACCTTC. It is translated as CASSRGQNYGYTF.

The chain has TRBV7-3 and TRBJ1-2, with TRBD1 matching over 8 bases. There are 12 residues in the CDR3. The germline V gene has CDR1 SGHTA and CDR2 FQGTGA. V gave up 4 bases and J gave up 7 bases; unmatched junction bases: 2. Here the CDR3 DNA reads TGTGCCAGCAGCTCGGACAGGGCTGGCTACACCTTC. This encodes CASSSDRAGYTF.

The chain recombines TRBV18 with TRBJ2-3, with D possibly matching TRBD2 (6 bases). In germline, CDR1 is KGHSH, CDR2 LQKENI. The CDR3 sequence is 14 residues long. The V and J ends lost 6 bases and 10 bases respectively, with 20 bases between them. DNA of the CDR3: TGTGCCAGCTCCGAGACTAGTTCTTGGTTTCCGCAGTATTTT. The encoded protein is CASSETSSWFPQYF.

This clone was recorded only once. V usage is TRBV5-6 and J usage is TRBJ1-5; tentatively, D is TRBD1 (5 bases). The germline gives CDR1 SGHDT, CDR2 YYEEEE. V was trimmed by 1 base and J by 2 bases, leaving 16 bases between them. This CDR3 has 17 residues. The CDR3 protein is CASSLRLGVGGNQPQHF. DNA for the CDR3: TGTGCCAGCAGCTTGAGGCTAGGGGTAGGGGGCAATCAGCCCCAGCATTTT.

This chain connects TRBV29-1 to TRBJ1-1; weak D call: TRBD1 (5 bases). The CDR3 has 13 amino acids. V lost 2 bases and J 1 base, leaving 8 bases between the germline ends. Germline V gene data show CDR1 as SQVTM and CDR2 as ANQGSEA. The CDR3 DNA reads TGCAGCGTTGAACACAGGCAGAACACTGAAGCTTTCTTT. Protein: CSVEHRQNTEAFF.

The V and J genes are TRBV29-1 and TRBJ2-1; 10 nucleotides align to TRBD2. Germline trimming cut 3 bases from V and 7 bases from J; bases unmatched to any gene: 9. The CDR3 extends over 15 amino acids. Germline-derived CDR1 and CDR2 are SQVTM and ANQGSEA. DNA for the CDR3: TGCAGCGTTGAGGAACCCGGGACTAGCGAGAATGAGCAGTTCTTC. Translated: CSVEEPGTSENEQFF.

The rearrangement uses TRBV19 and TRBJ1-1; 8 nucleotides agree with TRBD1. The germline gives CDR1 LNHDA, CDR2 SQIVND (reference sequence). The CDR3 consists of 15 residues. The V and J ends lost 3 bases and 6 bases, in that order; junction bases with no gene match: 9. CDR3 sequence (DNA): TGTGCCAGTAGTATCTCCGGCAGGGGGCTCCCTGAAGCTTTCTTT. This sequence encodes CASSISGRGLPEAFF.

The CDR3 DNA is TGTGCCAGCAGCTCCCAGGGGGAACGGTCTGAAGCTTTCTTT. It yields the protein CASSSQGERSEAFF. V and J are TRBV6-5 and TRBJ1-1; TRBD1 agrees at 7 bases. The CDR3 is made up of 14 amino acids. Germline CDR1 reads MNHEY; CDR2 reads SVGAGI. V shed 6 bases and J 6 bases; nucleotides not matched to a gene: 10.

The chain combines TRBV27 with TRBJ2-2; TRBD1 is a possible D gene (8 bases). Germline CDR1 MNHEY, CDR2 SMNVEV (reference sequence). The CDR3 runs to 17 residues. V was clipped by 6 bases and J by 1 base, with 18 bases between them. DNA of the CDR3: TGTGCCAGCAGGTGGACAGGGAGGGGATTGAACACCGGGGAGCTGTTTTTT. Translation gives CASRWTGRGLNTGELFF.

The chain employs TRBV19 and TRBJ2-6, with 11 bases fitting TRBD1. The CDR3 spans 18 residues. Trimming took 5 bases from V and 1 from J; bases not matched to a gene: 7. The germline CDR1 and CDR2 sequences are LNHDA and SQIVND (reference sequence). The CDR3 coding sequence is TGTGCCAGTAGTCCTCCTGGGGACAGGGGGTCTGGGGCCAACGTCCTGACTTTC. This codes for CASSPPGDRGSGANVLTF. Full variable domain (outside the CDR3, taken from reference TRBV19 and TRBJ2-6): DGGITQSPKYLFRKEGQNVTLSCEQNLNHDAMYWYRQDPGQGLRLIYYSQIVNDFQKGDIAEGYSVSREKKESFPLTVTSAQKNPTAFYLCASSPPGDRGSGANVLTFGAGSRLTVL.

The CDR3 DNA sequence: TGTGCCAGCAGCTTAGGGGAGGGGGTGAACACTGAAGCTTTCTTT. Translated: CASSLGEGVNTEAFF. This chain joins TRBV11-1 and TRBJ1-1, with a weak D call TRBD1 (6 bases). The CDR3 has 15 amino acids. The V and J ends lost 1 base and 0 bases respectively, with 9 bases between them. CDR1 and CDR2 from the germline V gene are SGHAT and FQDESV (reference sequence).